Each of the 30 T cell receptor beta chains below was sequenced from the same sample in a study of radiotherapy plus CTLA-4 blockade in lung cancer. Here immunoSEQ multiplex PCR was the method, and the copy in TCRdb shows in-frame clones only, minus some. The sample consists of roughly 75,000 clones, about four fifths of them appearing once. The sequences come from peripheral blood, collected from a patient treated with radiotherapy plus ipilimumab. These receptor sequences come from a human donor with non-small cell lung cancer whose response to radiotherapy plus ipilimumab could not be evaluated. Some clones in this sample may be carry-over from other donors' samples.

The V call is TRBV18, the J call TRBJ2-3; TRBD2 matches at 9 bases. The V segment lost 3 bases and the J segment 2 bases; nucleotides outside the gene matches: 12. CDR1 is KGHSH and CDR2 is LQKENI in the germline V gene. The CDR3 runs 18 residues. This chain's CDR3 is CASSPNMASGDNTDTQYF. CDR3 sequence (DNA): TGTGCCAGCTCACCCAATATGGCTAGCGGGGACAACACAGATACGCAGTATTTT.

The rearrangement uses TRBV7-9 and TRBJ2-5; D call uncertain. Germline CDR1 is SEHNR and CDR2 is FQNEAQ (reference sequence). The CDR3 is 14 amino acids. Trimming took 7 bases from V and 1 from J, leaving 13 bases between them. The CDR3 DNA reads TGTGCCAGCAACCACAACAACATCCAAGAGACCCAGTACTTC. Its translation: CASNHNNIQETQYF.

This chain connects TRBV11-2 to TRBJ1-5; 7 positions match TRBD1. V lost 1 base and J lost 2; bases outside the gene matches: 2. CDR1 is SGHAT, CDR2 FQNNGV, per germline. The CDR3 loop spans 15 amino acids. CDR3 sequence: CASSLVGQGNQPQHF. CDR3 bases: TGTGCCAGCAGCTTAGTCGGACAGGGCAATCAGCCCCAGCATTTT.

CDR3 nucleotides: TGTGCCAGCAGGCCGGGACTAGCGGGCTACGAGCAGTACTTC. It is translated as CASRPGLAGYEQYF. The rearrangement uses TRBV11-2 and TRBJ2-7, with 12 bases that match TRBD2. J was trimmed by 3 bases and V by 6 bases; bases with no gene match: 3. Germline V gene sequence: CDR1 SGHAT, CDR2 FQNNGV. CDR3 length: 14 amino acids.

This clone was detected once. The chain recombines TRBV28 with TRBJ1-3; a possible D gene is TRBD1 (5 bases). This CDR3 comprises 14 residues. Germline V gives CDR1 MDHEN, CDR2 SYDVKM. V was cut by 8 bases and J by 1 base, with 12 bases left in between. The CDR3 region is CASGGWASGNTIYF. As DNA, the CDR3 is TGTGCCAGCGGGGGGTGGGCATCTGGAAACACCATATATTTT.

The V gene is TRBV5-4, the J gene TRBJ2-7; 8 bases align to TRBD1. V shed 0 bases and J 7 bases; nucleotides not matched to a gene: 9. The germline V gene has CDR1 SGHNT and CDR2 YYREEE (reference sequence). This CDR3 is built from 15 residues. This CDR3 reads CASSLDTGQGREQYF. Written as DNA, the CDR3 is TGTGCCAGCAGCTTGGATACTGGACAGGGCAGGGAGCAGTACTTC.

The J gene is TRBJ1-1, the V gene TRBV5-4; 7 bases agree with TRBD1. The V segment lost 0 bases and the J segment 0 bases; nucleotides outside the gene matches: 5. This CDR3 region has 16 residues. CDR1 SGHNT and CDR2 YYREEE come from the germline V gene (reference sequence). The CDR3 DNA sequence: TGTGCCAGCAGCTTGGTAGCAGGGGGGATGAACACTGAAGCTTTCTTT. Amino acid sequence: CASSLVAGGMNTEAFF. The full variable domain, in which reference TRBV5-4 and TRBJ1-1 provide the parts outside the CDR3, is ETGVTQSPTHLIKTRGQQVTLRCSSQSGHNTVSWYQQALGQGPQFIFQYYREEENGRGNFPPRFSGLQFPNYSSELNVNALELDDSALYLCASSLVAGGMNTEAFFGQGTRLTVV.

The chain recombines TRBV5-1 with TRBJ2-2; 8 positions match TRBD1. The CDR3 totals 18 residues. Trimming took 4 bases from V and 0 from J; bases not matched to a gene: 11. The germline gives CDR1 SGHRS, CDR2 YFSETQ. Here the CDR3 reads CASSQDMGQATNTGELFF. The CDR3 DNA reads TGCGCCAGCAGCCAAGATATGGGACAGGCGACGAACACCGGGGAGCTGTTTTTT. The full variable domain, with the rest looked up from reference TRBV5-1 and TRBJ2-2, is KAGVTQTPRYLIKTRGQQVTLSCSPISGHRSVSWYQQTPGQGLQFLFEYFSETQRNKGNFPGRFSGRQFSNSRSEMNVSTLELGDSALYLCASSQDMGQATNTGELFFGEGSRLTVL.

Worth noting for this clone: The junction departs from germline at one end; a sequencing error may be responsible. This chain uses TRBV7-7 with TRBJ2-7; TRBD2 aligns across 7 bases. Germline loops: CDR1 SSHAT, CDR2 FNYEAQ (reference sequence). The CDR3 contains 15 residues. The DNA of the CDR3 is TGTGCTAGCAGCTTAGGGGTCGGGGGGACCTACGAGCAGTACTTC. This sequence encodes CASSLGVGGTYEQYF.

In this sample, this clone turned up a few times. The chain combines TRBV14 with TRBJ1-6; possibly TRBD1 for D (5 bases). The CDR3 spans 13 residues. In germline, CDR1 is SGHDN, CDR2 FVKESK. V lost 4 bases to trimming and J lost 8 bases, with 9 bases between them. CDR3 residues: CASSPGGDSPLHF. CDR3 coding DNA: TGTGCCAGCAGCCCGGGAGGGGATTCACCCCTCCACTTT.

This chain joins TRBV4-3 and TRBJ2-3; a possible D gene is TRBD2 (5 bases). The CDR3 runs to 14 residues. V was pared by 0 bases and J by 8 bases, with 12 bases between. Germline CDR1 and CDR2: LGHNA and YSLEER. CDR3 in DNA: TGCGCCAGCAGCCAAGATTTCCTAGCAGGTACGCAGTATTTT. Translating gives CASSQDFLAGTQYF.

The V and J genes are TRBV6-4 and TRBJ1-2; 7 nucleotides match TRBD1. CDR1 is MRHNA and CDR2 is SNTAGT in the germline V gene. V was pared by 6 bases and J by 2 bases, with 3 bases of the junction left unmatched. The CDR3 length is 13 residues. CDR3 sequence: CASSRDRNYGYTF. CDR3 bases: TGTGCCAGCAGCAGGGACAGAAACTATGGCTACACCTTC.

This clone was picked up one time. V usage is TRBV18 and J usage is TRBJ2-7, with TRBD1 identical over 11 bases. Germline V CDR1 and CDR2: KGHSH, LQKENI. The V and J ends lost 5 bases and 2 bases, in that order; junction bases with no gene match: 2. This CDR3 is 14 amino acids long. CDR3 in DNA: TGTGCCAGCTCAGCGGGACAGGGGGCCTACGAGCAGTACTTC. Its protein product is CASSAGQGAYEQYF.

The chain carries TRBV4-1 and TRBJ2-2; 12 positions agree with TRBD1. The ends lost 2 bases at V and 3 bases at J; junction bases unmatched: 1. Germline CDR1 is MGHRA and CDR2 is YSYEKL. The CDR3 sequence is 16 residues long. The CDR3 here is CASSQRDRGHTGELFF. The CDR3 DNA reads TGCGCCAGCAGCCAACGGGACAGGGGGCACACCGGGGAGCTGTTTTTT.

The chain links TRBV19 to TRBJ2-7; D is uncertain. This CDR3 comprises 13 residues. Germline CDR1 is LNHDA and CDR2 is SQIVND (reference sequence). With 1 base removed from V and 4 bases from J, the gap between germline ends came to 8 bases. The CDR3 DNA reads TGTGCCAGTAGTATAGGGGCAGGTTACGAGCAGTACTTC. Protein: CASSIGAGYEQYF.

The genes are TRBV6-6 and TRBJ1-2; D unresolved. The ends were cut back, 2 bases at V and 4 bases at J, with 14 bases in the middle. The CDR3 consists of 15 residues. The germline CDR1 and CDR2 sequences are MNHNY and SVGAGI (reference sequence). The CDR3 nucleotides read TGTGCCAGCAGTTACGCACGGCAGGTCGGCTATGGCTACACCTTC. Translating it yields CASSYARQVGYGYTF.

V and J are TRBV28 and TRBJ1-4, with D unresolved. This CDR3 region has 16 residues. The V end was cut by 6 bases, the J end by 0 bases, with 14 bases between. Germline CDR1 is MDHEN and CDR2 is SYDVKM. CDR3 loop: CASSRPPGATNEKLFF. For the CDR3, the DNA is TGTGCCAGCAGCCGCCCACCGGGTGCAACTAATGAAAAACTGTTTTTT. The full variable domain, its missing parts supplied by reference TRBV28 and TRBJ1-4, is DVKVTQSSRYLVKRTGEKVFLECVQDMDHENMFWYRQDPGLGLRLIYFSYDVKMKEKGDIPEGYSVSREKKERFSLILESASTNQTSMYLCASSRPPGATNEKLFFGSGTQLSVL.

This clone appeared once. The chain is built from TRBV11-2 and TRBJ1-6; no definite D call. V was cut by 2 bases and J by 5 bases, with 13 bases left in between. This CDR3 contains 16 residues. Per germline, CDR1 SGHAT and CDR2 FQNNGV. CDR3: CASSLRLSGDNSPLHF. Written as DNA, the CDR3 is TGTGCCAGCAGCTTAAGGCTGTCGGGAGATAATTCACCCCTCCACTTT. Together with reference TRBV11-2 and TRBJ1-6, the CDR3 gives the full variable domain: EAGVAQSPRYKIIEKRQSVAFWCNPISGHATLYWYQQILGQGPKLLIQFQNNGVVDDSQLPKDRFSAERLKGVDSTLKIQPAKLEDSAVYLCASSLRLSGDNSPLHFGNGTRLTVT.

The rearrangement uses TRBV5-1 and TRBJ2-1; D possibly corresponds to TRBD2 (6 bases). CDR3 size: 15 residues. Germline CDR1 is SGHRS and CDR2 is YFSETQ. Trimming took 4 bases from V and 0 from J, leaving 11 bases between them. The CDR3 sequence: CASSRGLLSYNEQFF. The DNA for the CDR3 is TGCGCCAGCAGCCGGGGACTCCTCTCCTACAATGAGCAGTTCTTC.

The table lists this clone with a few counts. CDR3 sequence: CASSVGLPSTIYF. The CDR3 coding sequence is TGTGCCAGCAGCGTCGGACTGCCTAGCACCATATATTTT. This chain uses TRBV9 with TRBJ1-3, with no clear D. Germline values: CDR1 SGDLS, CDR2 YYNGEE. CDR3 size: 13 residues. V lost 2 bases, J lost 9 bases, and 12 bases lay in between.

The genes are TRBV28 and TRBJ1-4; D is unresolved. CDR3 length: 15 residues. Trimming stripped 2 bases from V and 3 bases from J, with 10 bases between. The germline V gene encodes CDR1 MDHEN and CDR2 SYDVKM. Written as DNA, the CDR3 is TGTGCCAGCAGTTTAGGGCCAGGATCTAATGAAAAACTGTTTTTT. It codes for CASSLGPGSNEKLFF.

CDR3 region: CASSLSTSGGGLDTQYF. CDR3 DNA sequence: TGTGCCAGCTCACTTTCGACTAGCGGGGGGGGTCTTGATACGCAGTATTTT. The chain uses TRBV18 and TRBJ2-3; 14 positions agree with TRBD2. This CDR3 has 17 residues. With V trimmed by 4 bases and J by 6 bases, 9 bases remained unmatched. Germline V gene sequence: CDR1 KGHSH, CDR2 LQKENI.

This rearrangement joins TRBV19 to TRBJ1-3; D possibly corresponds to TRBD1 (5 bases). Trimming left V 7 bases short and J 2 bases short, with 12 bases between. The CDR3 is 14 amino acids. CDR1 LNHDA and CDR2 SQIVND come from the germline V gene (reference sequence). As DNA, the CDR3 is TGTGCCAGTACCCCGACAGTAACTGGAAACACCATATATTTT. Translated, it gives CASTPTVTGNTIYF.

This sequence joins TRBV20-1 and TRBJ1-2; no reliable D call. This CDR3 region has 11 residues. The V gene's germline CDR1 is DFQATT and CDR2 SNEGSKA (reference sequence). Trimming left V 5 bases short and J 4 bases short, with 8 bases between. CDR3 nucleotide sequence: TGCAGTGCTTATGAGGGCTATGGCTACACCTTC. It translates to CSAYEGYGYTF.

This chain links TRBV4-3 with TRBJ1-2, with 8 bases that match TRBD1. V lost 1 base to trimming and J lost 2 bases; unmatched junction nucleotides: 3. CDR1 and CDR2 (germline): LGHNA, YSLEER. This CDR3 region has 15 residues. The CDR3 sequence: CASSQGAGGNYGYTF. Here the CDR3 DNA reads TGCGCCAGCAGCCAAGGGGCAGGGGGCAACTATGGCTACACCTTC.

The chain joins TRBV5-1 to TRBJ1-1; D is unresolved. The V and J ends lost 5 bases and 1 base respectively, with 6 bases between them. CDR1 is SGHRS and CDR2 is YFSETQ in the germline V gene. The CDR3 length is 12 residues. The CDR3 is CASSLSNTEAFF. DNA of the CDR3: TGCGCCAGCAGTCTTTCGAACACTGAAGCTTTCTTT. Based on the CDR3 plus reference TRBV5-1 and TRBJ1-1, the full variable domain is KAGVTQTPRYLIKTRGQQVTLSCSPISGHRSVSWYQQTPGQGLQFLFEYFSETQRNKGNFPGRFSGRQFSNSRSEMNVSTLELGDSALYLCASSLSNTEAFFGQGTRLTVV.

This chain connects TRBV19 to TRBJ1-2; 8 nucleotides align to TRBD1. The CDR3 spans 14 residues. Germline CDR1 LNHDA, CDR2 SQIVND (reference sequence). V dropped 11 bases and J dropped 8; count of bases not matched to a gene: 16. Here the CDR3 DNA reads TGTGCCGCTACCCCAGGGGGCGCGTCCTTGGGCTACACCTTC. It translates to CAATPGGASLGYTF.

This chain links TRBV6-5 with TRBJ2-7; 14 nucleotides line up with TRBD2. V shed 4 bases and J 5 bases; nucleotides not matched to a gene: 7. CDR3 length: 16 amino acids. In germline, CDR1 is MNHEY, CDR2 SVGAGI. CDR3 region: CASSSLSTSGGDEQYF. For the CDR3, the DNA is TGTGCCAGCAGTTCTCTTTCGACTAGCGGGGGGGACGAGCAGTACTTC.

The V and J genes are TRBV10-3 and TRBJ2-1; 12 bases match TRBD2. The germline V gene has CDR1 ENHRY and CDR2 SYGVKD. V lost 3 bases, J lost 4 bases, and 1 base stayed unmatched. There are 15 residues in the CDR3. As DNA, the CDR3 is TGTGCCATCAGTGAACTAGCGGGGGGTTACAATGAGCAGTTCTTC. It is translated as CAISELAGGYNEQFF.

CDR3 coding DNA: TGTGCCAGCAGTTTGACAGGGCGGGGGGCATACGAGCAGTACTTC. Residues: CASSLTGRGAYEQYF. The chain carries TRBV6-5 and TRBJ2-7, with D possibly TRBD2 on 8 matching bases. The CDR3 covers 15 residues. The germline V gene has CDR1 MNHEY and CDR2 SVGAGI. With 4 bases removed from V and 4 bases from J, the gap between germline ends came to 17 bases.